This T cell receptor beta chain was documented in a study of T-cell memory formation after mild COVID-19. About this clonotype itself: Its antigen is unidentified.

The CDR3 length is 15 residues. Germline CDR1 reads SEHNR; CDR2 reads FQNEAQ (reference sequence). Germline trimming cut 3 bases from V and 3 bases from J; bases unmatched to any gene: 8. TCRdb reanalysed the 5' RACE reads using MiXCR and keeps one entry per CDR3 protein. The sample shows about 560,000 distinct CDR3 sequences, roughly 17% of them seen only once. Overall study results and limits: CD8+ contracting clones occupied EMRA, while CD4+ ones occupied mainly CM and EM. Researchers found some responding clones in pre-infection memory, a sign that cross-reactive memory joined. CD4+ bias marked clones expanding day 15 to 37, unlike balanced contracting clones.

This receptor was identified in an adult woman who had mild COVID-19 (a few samples of this study predate the infection). Cell type and time point are not known. The V gene is TRBV7-9, the J gene TRBJ2-7; TRBD2 matches at 7 bases. What was sequenced was PBMCs or a T cell subset sorted from them (not recorded which). The CDR3 sequence: CASSLGGVMGYEQYF. CDR3 DNA sequence: TGTGCCAGCAGCTTGGGAGGGGTTATGGGCTACGAGCAGTACTTC.